Given below is one TCR beta chain in context. The antigen is not known. Presence of unique molecular identifiers characterized the TCR beta cDNA libraries. There were about 0.85 to 11 million T cells, and around 500,000 cDNA molecules came from them. TCRdb analysed the PCR reads with MiXCR anew, one entry per CDR3 protein. The sample includes some 500,000 distinct CDR3 sequences, roughly 45% of them seen just once. This specimen comes from a study of post-analysis software for immune sequencing data. Findings and caveats of the study: People with multiple sclerosis had a significantly lower normalized Chao1 diversity than controls did. The study found TRBV5-6, TRBV5-1 and TRBV20-1 among about five TRBV segments more frequent in patients than controls.

The CDR3 is 14 residues long. With 6 bases clipped from V and 6 bases from J, the junction kept 10 bases outside the gene matches. CDR1 and CDR2 (germline): MGHDK, SYGVNS. Material: blood. The chain carries TRBV25-1 and TRBJ1-2; TRBD1 agrees at 7 bases. The receptor comes from a girl between 10 and 17 years old with multiple sclerosis. The CDR3 protein is CASSRQGEVDGYTF. The CDR3 nucleotides read TGTGCCAGCAGCCGACAGGGTGAAGTAGATGGCTACACCTTC.